This entry lists 14 T cell receptor beta chains sequenced from one sample in a study of vaccination and CD4 T cells after COVID-19. The Oncomine TCR Beta short-read assay was applied to DNA of cultured CD4+ T cells. Via MiXCR, TCRdb re-called the PCR reads, giving one row per CDR3 protein. In the table there are about 26,000 distinct CDR3 sequences, about 40% of which are singletons. These receptors have no identified antigens. The treatment was: roughly 10-day PBMC culture with coronavirus spike peptide pools or control peptides (ViraFEST assay). The sequenced material came from CD4+ T cells from blood, cultured in vitro. All receptors come from a human donor who had recovered from COVID-19.

The table lists this clonotype with a count of one. The gene calls are TRBV28 and TRBJ2-5; D gene ambiguous. CDR1 and CDR2 (germline): MDHEN, SYDVKM. The V end lost 2 bases, the J end lost 1 base, and 8 bases lay between the germline ends. The CDR3 loop spans 14 amino acids. The CDR3 DNA follows: TGTGCCAGCAGTTTAACCCTTGTCCAAGAGACCCAGTACTTC. It encodes CASSLTLVQETQYF.

This clonotype has a handful of counts. The chain combines TRBV19 with TRBJ1-1, with D uncertain. The V gene's germline CDR1 is LNHDA and CDR2 SQIVND (reference sequence). The ends were cut back, 3 bases at V and 3 bases at J, with 8 bases in the middle. The CDR3 is 13 residues long. The CDR3 nucleotides are TGTGCCAGTAGTATTGGAAGCTACACTGAAGCTTTCTTT. The encoded protein is CASSIGSYTEAFF.

The CDR3 loop is CASSTIGENTEAFF. The DNA of the CDR3 is TGTGCCAGCAGCACAATTGGAGAGAACACTGAAGCTTTCTTT. The chain joins TRBV28 to TRBJ1-1; D uncertain. Trimming removed 6 bases at V and 1 base at J, with 12 bases between. CDR1 is MDHEN and CDR2 is SYDVKM in the germline V gene. This CDR3 has 14 amino acids.

This clonotype was recorded a few times. The chain employs TRBV2 and TRBJ2-7; no clear D. Germline loops: CDR1 SNHLY, CDR2 FYNNEI. The CDR3 has 11 residues. The germline V and J ends were trimmed by 5 bases and 5 bases, with 7 bases remaining between them. The CDR3 reads CASSPYHEQYF. The CDR3 coding sequence is TGTGCCAGCAGTCCATATCACGAGCAGTACTTC.

This sequence joins TRBV30 and TRBJ1-3, with no clear D. Germline values: CDR1 GTSNPN, CDR2 SVGIG (reference sequence). CDR3 size: 12 residues. V lost 7 bases and J lost 1, with 8 bases in between. The CDR3 protein is CASRVSGNTIYF. The DNA for the CDR3 is TGTGCCTCCCGGGTATCTGGAAACACCATATATTTT. Filled out from reference TRBV30 and TRBJ1-3, the complete variable domain reads SQTIHQWPATLVQPVGSPLSLECTVEGTSNPNLYWYRQAAGRGLQLLFYSVGIGQISSEVPQNLSASRPQDRQFILSSKKLLLSDSGFYLCASRVSGNTIYFGEGSWLTVV.

The sample holds a few counts of this clonotype. This chain uses TRBV28 with TRBJ1-2; D is ambiguous. The CDR3 extends over 15 amino acids. The germline V gene encodes CDR1 MDHEN and CDR2 SYDVKM. V was trimmed by 0 bases and J by 0 bases, leaving 8 bases between them. The CDR3 spells CASSLWAGPNYGYTF. In DNA, the CDR3 is TGTGCCAGCAGTTTATGGGCCGGGCCTAACTATGGCTACACCTTC.

The chain combines TRBV11-3 with TRBJ1-1; 7 bases agree with TRBD1. CDR3 length: 14 amino acids. After removal of 5 bases from V and 1 base from J, the junction contained 4 bases not matched to a gene. Germline CDR1 reads SGHNT; CDR2 reads YENEEA. The CDR3 loop reads CASSDRDRNTEAFF. The CDR3 DNA follows: TGTGCCAGCAGCGACCGGGACAGGAACACTGAAGCTTTCTTT.

The chain employs TRBV30 and TRBJ2-1; a possible D gene is TRBD2 (5 bases). This CDR3 spans 14 amino acids. The V gene's germline CDR1 is GTSNPN and CDR2 SVGIG (reference sequence). The V gene lost 0 bases and the J gene lost 7 bases, with 13 bases spanning the gap. For the CDR3, the DNA is TGTGCCTGGAGTGTTTCGTACGGGGTTAATGAGCAGTTCTTC. Its protein product is CAWSVSYGVNEQFF.

The chain couples TRBV5-1 to TRBJ2-3; 7 positions agree with TRBD2. Germline V gives CDR1 SGHRS, CDR2 YFSETQ. Unmatched junction bases numbered 7, after V lost 0 bases and J lost 6 bases. CDR3 size: 15 residues. The CDR3: CASSLEAIGGDTQYF. The CDR3 DNA is TGCGCCAGCAGCTTGGAAGCGATCGGGGGGGATACGCAGTATTTT.

The gene calls are TRBV19 and TRBJ2-2, with TRBD2 matching over 16 bases. The germline V gene encodes CDR1 LNHDA and CDR2 SQIVND (reference sequence). The J segment lost 0 bases and the V segment lost 5 bases, leaving 9 bases of the junction unmatched. The CDR3 runs to 20 residues. The CDR3 loop reads CASSPTPGLAGGPNTGELFF. DNA of the CDR3: TGTGCCAGTAGTCCGACCCCGGGACTAGCGGGAGGGCCGAACACCGGGGAGCTGTTTTTT.

The V gene is TRBV27, the J gene TRBJ1-1, with D possibly TRBD1 on 5 matching bases. This CDR3 spans 23 amino acids. Germline values: CDR1 MNHEY, CDR2 SMNVEV (reference sequence). Trimming removed 8 bases at V and 3 bases at J, with 43 bases between. The CDR3 loop is CASEGDRFKFERGRVAGYTEAFF. The DNA for the CDR3 is TGTGCCAGCGAAGGGGACCGCTTTAAGTTTGAACGGGGCCGAGTAGCCGGGTACACTGAAGCTTTCTTT.

V is TRBV29-1 and J is TRBJ1-4; D gene ambiguous. Germline V gene data show CDR1 as SQVTM and CDR2 as ANQGSEA. The CDR3 spans 10 residues. Trimming took off 6 bases at V and 8 bases at J, with 7 bases between the two ends. DNA for the CDR3: TGCAGCGTGTTAACCGAAAAACTGTTTTTT. Translating gives CSVLTEKLFF. The whole variable domain, remainder taken from reference TRBV29-1 and TRBJ1-4, is SAVISQKPSRDICQRGTSLTIQCQVDSQVTMMFWYRQQPGQSLTLIATANQGSEATYESGFVIDKFPISRPNLTFSTLTVSNMSPEDSSIYLCSVLTEKLFFGSGTQLSVL.

The V gene is TRBV9, the J gene TRBJ2-1; the D is unclear. Trimming pared 4 bases from V and 8 bases from J, leaving 31 bases between. CDR1 SGDLS and CDR2 YYNGEE come from the germline V gene. The CDR3 is 19 residues long. CDR3 in DNA: TGTGCCAGCAGCAGCCAGGACGGTCGGCGAACCGCTTCACGGGATGAGCAGTTCTTC. Encoded protein: CASSSQDGRRTASRDEQFF.

The V and J genes are TRBV6-5 and TRBJ2-3; 12 bases align to TRBD1. CDR1 is MNHEY, CDR2 SVGAGI, per germline. V was pared by 3 bases and J by 6 bases, with 7 bases of the junction left unmatched. The CDR3 has 16 residues. The CDR3 bases are TGTGCCAGCAGTTATGCCGGGACAGGGGGCAGGGATACGCAGTATTTT. Translating gives CASSYAGTGGRDTQYF.